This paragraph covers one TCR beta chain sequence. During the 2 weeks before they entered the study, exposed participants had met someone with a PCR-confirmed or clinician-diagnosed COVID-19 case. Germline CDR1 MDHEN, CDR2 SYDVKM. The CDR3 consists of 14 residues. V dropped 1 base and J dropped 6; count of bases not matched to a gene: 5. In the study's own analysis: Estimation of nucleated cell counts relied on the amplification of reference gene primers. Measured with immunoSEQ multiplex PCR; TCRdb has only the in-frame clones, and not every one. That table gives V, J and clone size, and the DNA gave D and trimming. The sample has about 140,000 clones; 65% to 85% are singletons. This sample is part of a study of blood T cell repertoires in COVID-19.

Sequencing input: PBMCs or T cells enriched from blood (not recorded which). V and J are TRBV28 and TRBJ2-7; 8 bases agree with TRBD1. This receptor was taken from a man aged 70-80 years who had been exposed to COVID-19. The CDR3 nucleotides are TGTGCCAGCAGTTTATCAGGGGGCATCAGCGAGCAGTACTTC. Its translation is CASSLSGGISEQYF.